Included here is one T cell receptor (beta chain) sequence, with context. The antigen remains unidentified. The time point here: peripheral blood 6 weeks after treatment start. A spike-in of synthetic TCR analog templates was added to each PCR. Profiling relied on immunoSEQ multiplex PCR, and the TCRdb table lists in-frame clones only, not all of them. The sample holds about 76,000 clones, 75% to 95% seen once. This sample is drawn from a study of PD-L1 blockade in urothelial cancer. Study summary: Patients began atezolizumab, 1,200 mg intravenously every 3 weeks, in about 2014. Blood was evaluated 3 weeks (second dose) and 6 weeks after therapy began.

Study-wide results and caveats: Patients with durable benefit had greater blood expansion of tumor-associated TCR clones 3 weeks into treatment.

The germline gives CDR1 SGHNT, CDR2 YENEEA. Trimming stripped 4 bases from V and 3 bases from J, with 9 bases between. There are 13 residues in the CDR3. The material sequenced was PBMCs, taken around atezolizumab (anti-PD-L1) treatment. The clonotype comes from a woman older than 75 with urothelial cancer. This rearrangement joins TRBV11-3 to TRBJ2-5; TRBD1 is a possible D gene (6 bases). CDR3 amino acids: CASSYRQEETQYF. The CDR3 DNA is TGTGCCAGCAGCTACCGACAGGAAGAGACCCAGTACTTC.